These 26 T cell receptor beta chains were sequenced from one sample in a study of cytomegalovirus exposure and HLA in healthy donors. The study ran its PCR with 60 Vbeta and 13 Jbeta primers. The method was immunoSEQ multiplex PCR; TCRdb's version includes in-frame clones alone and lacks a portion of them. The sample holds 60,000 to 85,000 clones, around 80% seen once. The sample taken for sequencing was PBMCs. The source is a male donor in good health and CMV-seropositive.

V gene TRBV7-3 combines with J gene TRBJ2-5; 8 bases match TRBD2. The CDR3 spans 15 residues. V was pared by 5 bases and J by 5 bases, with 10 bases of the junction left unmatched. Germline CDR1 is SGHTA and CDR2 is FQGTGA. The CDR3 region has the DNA TGTGCCAGCAGCCCCGAAGCGGGAGTCGGGGAGACCCAGTACTTC. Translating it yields CASSPEAGVGETQYF.

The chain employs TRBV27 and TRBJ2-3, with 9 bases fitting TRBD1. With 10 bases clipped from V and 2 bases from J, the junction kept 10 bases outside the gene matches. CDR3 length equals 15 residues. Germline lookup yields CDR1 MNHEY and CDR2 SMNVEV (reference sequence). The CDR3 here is CATSPTGGNTDTQYF. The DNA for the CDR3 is TGTGCCACATCACCTACAGGGGGCAACACAGATACGCAGTATTTT.

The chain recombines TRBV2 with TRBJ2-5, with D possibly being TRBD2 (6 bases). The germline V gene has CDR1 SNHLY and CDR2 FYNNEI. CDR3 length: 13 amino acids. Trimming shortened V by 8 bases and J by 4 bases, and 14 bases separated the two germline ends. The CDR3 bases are TGTGCCAGCTCAGGCGGGACCGGAGAGACCCAGTACTTC. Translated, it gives CASSGGTGETQYF.

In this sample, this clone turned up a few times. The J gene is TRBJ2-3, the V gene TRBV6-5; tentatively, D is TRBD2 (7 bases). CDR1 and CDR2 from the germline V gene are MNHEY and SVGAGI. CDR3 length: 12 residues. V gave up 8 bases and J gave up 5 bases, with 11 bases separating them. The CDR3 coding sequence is TGTGCCAGCGGGGGGGCCCAAGATACGCAGTATTTT. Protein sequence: CASGGAQDTQYF.

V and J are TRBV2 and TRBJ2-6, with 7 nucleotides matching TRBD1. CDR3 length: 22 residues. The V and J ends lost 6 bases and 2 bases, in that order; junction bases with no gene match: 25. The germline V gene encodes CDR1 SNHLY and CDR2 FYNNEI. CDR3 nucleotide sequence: TGTGCCAGCAGCGAAACCGGACGAACAGGGGCCCCAGCGGCCCCTGGGGCCAACGTCCTGACTTTC. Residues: CASSETGRTGAPAAPGANVLTF.

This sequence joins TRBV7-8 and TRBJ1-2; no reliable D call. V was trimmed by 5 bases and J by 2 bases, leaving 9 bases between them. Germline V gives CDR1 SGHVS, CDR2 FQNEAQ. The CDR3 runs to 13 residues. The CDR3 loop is CASSPGMNYGYTF. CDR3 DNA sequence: TGTGCCAGCAGCCCGGGGATGAACTATGGCTACACCTTC. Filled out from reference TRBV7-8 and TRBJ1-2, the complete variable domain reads GAGVSQSPRYKVAKRGQDVALRCDPISGHVSLFWYQQALGQGPEFLTYFQNEAQLDKSGLPSDRFFAERPEGSVSTLKIQRTQQEDSAVYLCASSPGMNYGYTFGSGTRLTVV.

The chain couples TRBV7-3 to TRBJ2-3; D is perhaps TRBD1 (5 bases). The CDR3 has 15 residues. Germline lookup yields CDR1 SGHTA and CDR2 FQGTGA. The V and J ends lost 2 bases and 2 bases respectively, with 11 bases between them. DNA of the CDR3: TGTGCCAGCAGCTTAGGGGCAGGAGCCACAGATACGCAGTATTTT. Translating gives CASSLGAGATDTQYF.

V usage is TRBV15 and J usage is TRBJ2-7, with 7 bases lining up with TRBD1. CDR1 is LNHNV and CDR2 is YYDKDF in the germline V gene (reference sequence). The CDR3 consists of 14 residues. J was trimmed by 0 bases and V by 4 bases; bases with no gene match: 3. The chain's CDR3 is CATSTRQGSYEQYF. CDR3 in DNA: TGTGCCACCAGCACAAGACAGGGCTCCTACGAGCAGTACTTC.

CDR3 nucleotides: TGTGCCAGCAGTAACAGGGTTGATTCACCCCTCCACTTT. This gives the protein CASSNRVDSPLHF. V gene TRBV6-1 combines with J gene TRBJ1-6; maybe TRBD1 (6 bases). V gave up 5 bases and J gave up 8 bases, with 10 bases separating them. The CDR3 is 13 amino acids. Germline V CDR1 and CDR2: MNHNS, SASEGT.

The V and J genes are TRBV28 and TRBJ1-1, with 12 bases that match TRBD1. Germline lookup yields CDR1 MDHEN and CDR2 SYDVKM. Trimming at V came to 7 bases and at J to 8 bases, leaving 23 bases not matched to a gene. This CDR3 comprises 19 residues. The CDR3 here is CASTSGPIRDRGLLPEAFF. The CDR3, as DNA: TGTGCCAGCACGTCCGGACCCATCCGGGACAGGGGGCTACTTCCCGAAGCTTTCTTT.

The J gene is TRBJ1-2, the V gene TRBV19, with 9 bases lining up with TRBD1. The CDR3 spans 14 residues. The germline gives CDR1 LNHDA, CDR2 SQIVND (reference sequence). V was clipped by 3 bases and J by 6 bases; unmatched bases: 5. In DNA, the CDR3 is TGTGCCAGTAGTATGAGACAGGGGGTTGATGGCTACACCTTC. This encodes CASSMRQGVDGYTF.

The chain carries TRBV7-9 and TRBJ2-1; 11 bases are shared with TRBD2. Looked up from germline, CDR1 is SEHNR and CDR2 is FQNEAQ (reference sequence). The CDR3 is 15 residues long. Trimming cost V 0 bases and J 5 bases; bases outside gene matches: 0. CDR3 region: CASSLAGLADNEQFF. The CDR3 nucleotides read TGTGCCAGCAGCTTAGCGGGACTAGCGGACAATGAGCAGTTCTTC.

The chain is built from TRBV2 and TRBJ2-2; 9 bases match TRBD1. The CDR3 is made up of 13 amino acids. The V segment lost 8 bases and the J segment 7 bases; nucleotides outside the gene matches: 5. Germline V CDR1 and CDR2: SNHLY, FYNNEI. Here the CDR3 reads CASQADRGGELFF. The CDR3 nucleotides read TGTGCCAGCCAAGCGGACAGGGGCGGGGAGCTGTTTTTT.

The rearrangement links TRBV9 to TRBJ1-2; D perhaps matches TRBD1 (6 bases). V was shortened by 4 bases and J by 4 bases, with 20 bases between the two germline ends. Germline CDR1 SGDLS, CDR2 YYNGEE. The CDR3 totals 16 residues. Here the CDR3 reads CASSPKGSGAGYGYTF. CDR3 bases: TGTGCCAGCAGCCCAAAGGGGTCAGGGGCGGGCTATGGCTACACCTTC. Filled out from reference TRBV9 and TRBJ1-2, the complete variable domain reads DSGVTQTPKHLITATGQRVTLRCSPRSGDLSVYWYQQSLDQGLQFLIQYYNGEERAKGNILERFSAQQFPDLHSELNLSSLELGDSALYFCASSPKGSGAGYGYTFGSGTRLTVV.

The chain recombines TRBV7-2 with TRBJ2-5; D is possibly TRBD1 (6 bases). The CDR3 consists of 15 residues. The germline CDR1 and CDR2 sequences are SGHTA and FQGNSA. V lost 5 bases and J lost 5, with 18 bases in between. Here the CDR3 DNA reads TGTGCCAGCAGCCTCCAGGGGCGGGTGGGGGAGACCCAGTACTTC. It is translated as CASSLQGRVGETQYF. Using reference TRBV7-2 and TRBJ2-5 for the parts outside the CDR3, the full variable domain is GAGVSQSPSNKVTEKGKDVELRCDPISGHTALYWYRQSLGQGLEFLIYFQGNSAPDKSGLPSDRFSAERTGGSVSTLTIQRTQQEDSAVYLCASSLQGRVGETQYFGPGTRLLVL.

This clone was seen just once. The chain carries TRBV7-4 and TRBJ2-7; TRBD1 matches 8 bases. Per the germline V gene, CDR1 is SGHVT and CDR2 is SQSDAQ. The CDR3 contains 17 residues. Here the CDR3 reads CARIIGGPGTGDYEQYF. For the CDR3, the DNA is TGTGCTAGGATAATCGGAGGGCCAGGGACAGGAGACTACGAGCAGTACTTC.

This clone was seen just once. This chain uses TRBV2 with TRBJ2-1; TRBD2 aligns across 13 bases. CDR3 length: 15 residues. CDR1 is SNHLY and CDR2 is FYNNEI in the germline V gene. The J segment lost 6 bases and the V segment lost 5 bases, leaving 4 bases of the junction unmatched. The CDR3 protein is CASSKLAGGPNEQFF. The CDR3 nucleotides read TGTGCCAGCAGTAAACTAGCGGGAGGGCCCAATGAGCAGTTCTTC.

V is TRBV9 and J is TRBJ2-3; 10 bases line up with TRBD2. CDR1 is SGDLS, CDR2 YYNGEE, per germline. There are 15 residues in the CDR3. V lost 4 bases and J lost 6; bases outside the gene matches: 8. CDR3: CASSQAGGPRDTQYF. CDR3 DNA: TGTGCCAGCAGCCAAGCGGGAGGGCCGAGGGATACGCAGTATTTT.

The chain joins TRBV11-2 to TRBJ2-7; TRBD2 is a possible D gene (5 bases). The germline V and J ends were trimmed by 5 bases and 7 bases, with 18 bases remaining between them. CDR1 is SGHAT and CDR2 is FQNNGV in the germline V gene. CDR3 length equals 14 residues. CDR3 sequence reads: CASSLFQTRGEQYF. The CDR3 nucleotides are TGTGCCAGCAGCCTATTTCAGACTCGAGGGGAGCAGTACTTC.

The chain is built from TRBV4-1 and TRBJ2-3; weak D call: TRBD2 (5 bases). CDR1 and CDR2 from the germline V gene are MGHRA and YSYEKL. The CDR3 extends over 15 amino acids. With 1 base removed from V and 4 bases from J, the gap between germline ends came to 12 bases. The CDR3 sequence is CASSQGVLAADTQYF. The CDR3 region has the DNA TGCGCCAGCAGCCAAGGGGTTCTAGCCGCAGATACGCAGTATTTT.

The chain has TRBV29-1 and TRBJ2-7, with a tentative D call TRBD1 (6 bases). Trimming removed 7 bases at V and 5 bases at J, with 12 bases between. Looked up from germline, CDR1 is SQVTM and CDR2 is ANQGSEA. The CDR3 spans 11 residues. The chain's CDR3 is CSAGQRNEQYF. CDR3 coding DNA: TGCAGCGCCGGACAGCGTAACGAGCAGTACTTC.

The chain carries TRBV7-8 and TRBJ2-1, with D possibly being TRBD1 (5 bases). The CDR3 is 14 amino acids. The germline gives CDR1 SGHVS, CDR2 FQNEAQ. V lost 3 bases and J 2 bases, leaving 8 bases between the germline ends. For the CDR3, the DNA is TGTGCCAGCAGCTTTGCAGGGACCTACAATGAGCAGTTCTTC. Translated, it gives CASSFAGTYNEQFF.

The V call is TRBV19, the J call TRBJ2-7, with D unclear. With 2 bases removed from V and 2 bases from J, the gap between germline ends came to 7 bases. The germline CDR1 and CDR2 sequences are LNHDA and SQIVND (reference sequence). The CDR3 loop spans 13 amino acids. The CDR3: CASSIQATYEQYF. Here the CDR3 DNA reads TGTGCCAGTAGTATACAGGCGACCTACGAGCAGTACTTC.

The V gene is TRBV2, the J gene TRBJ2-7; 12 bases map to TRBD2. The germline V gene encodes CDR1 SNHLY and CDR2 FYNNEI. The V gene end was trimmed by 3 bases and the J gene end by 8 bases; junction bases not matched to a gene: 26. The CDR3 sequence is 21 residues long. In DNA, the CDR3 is TGTGCCAGCAGTGATCCACACAGGGTTTTTCTTTCTAGCGGGGGGGCCGACAAGCAGTACTTC. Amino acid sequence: CASSDPHRVFLSSGGADKQYF.

CDR3: CASSSPSQKVLRSYNEQFF. The CDR3, as DNA: TGTGCCAGCAGCTCGCCTAGCCAGAAAGTCCTCCGCTCCTACAATGAGCAGTTCTTC. This chain connects TRBV5-5 to TRBJ2-1; D may be TRBD2 (5 bases). This CDR3 region has 19 residues. V was pared by 3 bases and J by 0 bases, with 22 bases between. Per the germline V gene, CDR1 is SGHKS and CDR2 is YYEKEE (reference sequence).

CDR3 sequence: CASSLGGYGEQYF. The CDR3 nucleotides are TGTGCCAGCAGCTTAGGAGGGTATGGCGAGCAGTACTTC. The rearrangement uses TRBV7-9 and TRBJ2-7; TRBD2 is a possible D gene (5 bases). Germline V gene lookup returns CDR1 SEHNR and CDR2 FQNEAQ (reference sequence). CDR3 length equals 13 residues. Trimming took off 1 base at V and 6 bases at J, with 10 bases between the two ends.